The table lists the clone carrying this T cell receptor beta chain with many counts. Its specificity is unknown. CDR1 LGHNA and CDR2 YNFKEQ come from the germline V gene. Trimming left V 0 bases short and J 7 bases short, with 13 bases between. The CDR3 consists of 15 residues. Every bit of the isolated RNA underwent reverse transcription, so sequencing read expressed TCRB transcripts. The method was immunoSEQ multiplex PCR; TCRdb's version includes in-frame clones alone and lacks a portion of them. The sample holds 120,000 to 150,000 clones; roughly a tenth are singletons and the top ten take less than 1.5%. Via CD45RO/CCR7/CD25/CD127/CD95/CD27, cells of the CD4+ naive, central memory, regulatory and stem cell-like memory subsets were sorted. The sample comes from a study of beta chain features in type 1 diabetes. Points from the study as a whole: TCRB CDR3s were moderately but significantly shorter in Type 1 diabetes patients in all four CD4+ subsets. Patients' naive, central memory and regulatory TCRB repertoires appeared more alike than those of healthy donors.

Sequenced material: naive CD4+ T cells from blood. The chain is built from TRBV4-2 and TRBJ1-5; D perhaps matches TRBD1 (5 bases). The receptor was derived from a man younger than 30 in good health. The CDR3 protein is CASSQDRSRVQPQHF. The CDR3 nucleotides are TGTGCCAGCAGCCAAGATAGATCCAGGGTGCAGCCCCAGCATTTT.